What follows are 25 T cell receptor beta chains derived from one specimen sequenced in a study of CD8+CD57+ T cells in acquired aplastic anemia. CD8+CD57+ cell expansion had been shown by flow cytometry in patients chosen for sequencing. Researchers used genomic DNA as the template to profile TCR beta VDJ and CDR3. TCRdb reprocessed the reads via MiXCR and lists one record per CDR3 protein. Among roughly 500,000 distinct CDR3 sequences listed, more than 25% were seen once. The sample consisted of sorted CD4+, CD8+, or CD8+CD57+ T cells (not recorded which) from PBMCs. These receptors were obtained from a human donor with aplastic anemia.

Worth noting for this clonotype: At one boundary the junction diverges from the germline segment, which might be a read error. The chain joins TRBV14 to TRBJ2-7; TRBD1 aligns across 10 bases. Per germline, CDR1 SGHDN and CDR2 FVKESK. The CDR3 sequence is 15 residues long. DNA of the CDR3: TGTGCCAGCAGCACGCCCGGGACAGGGGCCTACGGGCAGTACTTC. Amino acids: CASSTPGTGAYGQYF.

The rearrangement uses TRBV2 and TRBJ2-7; tentative D call: TRBD1 (5 bases). Trimming stripped 5 bases from V and 6 bases from J, with 14 bases between. Looked up from germline, CDR1 is SNHLY and CDR2 is FYNNEI. There are 13 residues in the CDR3. The CDR3: CASSRHRRSEQYF. CDR3 bases: TGTGCCAGCAGTCGGCACAGGCGAAGCGAGCAGTACTTC.

This clonotype came up many times. V and J are TRBV7-2 and TRBJ1-6; D not certain. V was pared by 2 bases and J by 5 bases, with 1 base between. Germline V lookup: CDR1 SGHTA, CDR2 FQGNSA. There are 12 residues in the CDR3. The DNA of the CDR3 is TGTGCCAGCAGCTTAAATAATTCACCCCTCCACTTT. Translated: CASSLNNSPLHF. The full variable domain, its missing parts supplied by reference TRBV7-2 and TRBJ1-6, is GAGVSQSPSNKVTEKGKDVELRCDPISGHTALYWYRQSLGQGLEFLIYFQGNSAPDKSGLPSDRFSAERTGGSVSTLTIQRTQQEDSAVYLCASSLNNSPLHFGNGTRLTVT.

The rearrangement uses TRBV5-1 and TRBJ1-2; D remains unclear. V gave up 0 bases and J gave up 7 bases, with 10 bases separating them. This CDR3 spans 13 amino acids. Germline V gene sequence: CDR1 SGHRS, CDR2 YFSETQ. This CDR3 is CASSLEFQLGYTF. The CDR3 bases are TGCGCCAGCAGCTTGGAGTTTCAGCTTGGCTACACCTTC.

Ten or more counts support this clonotype. V usage is TRBV6-1 and J usage is TRBJ1-5; D ambiguous. With 2 bases removed from V and 1 base from J, the gap between germline ends came to 3 bases. From germline, CDR1 is MNHNS and CDR2 SASEGT. The CDR3 contains 13 residues. Here the CDR3 reads CASSELSNQPQHF. CDR3 in DNA: TGTGCCAGCAGTGAACTGAGCAATCAGCCCCAGCATTTT.

This clonotype was detected many times. The rearrangement uses TRBV6-1 and TRBJ1-2; a weak D match, TRBD1 (5 bases). Trimming took off 7 bases at V and 5 bases at J, with 14 bases between the two ends. Germline CDR1 MNHNS, CDR2 SASEGT. This CDR3 spans 13 amino acids. Here the CDR3 reads CASTLGTSYGYTF. The CDR3, as DNA: TGTGCCAGCACATTAGGGACTTCGTATGGCTACACCTTC.

CDR3 nucleotides: TGTGCCAGCAGCTTATGGCCAGCCTACGAGCAGTACTTC. This codes for CASSLWPAYEQYF. The chain joins TRBV7-3 to TRBJ2-7; no definite D call. V was clipped by 2 bases and J by 2 bases, with 7 bases between them. CDR1 and CDR2 (germline): SGHTA, FQGTGA. CDR3 size: 13 residues.

This sequence joins TRBV10-3 and TRBJ1-1; 8 bases fit TRBD1. V shed 10 bases, J shed 7 bases, and the junction held 11 bases outside the gene matches. The CDR3 is made up of 13 amino acids. Germline CDR1 ENHRY, CDR2 SYGVKD. CDR3 nucleotide sequence: TGTGCCAGCGGACCGACAGGGGACCGTGAAGCTTTCTTT. Translated: CASGPTGDREAFF.

The chain joins TRBV12-3 or TRBV12-4 to TRBJ2-7; 10 bases are shared with TRBD2. The CDR3 runs 14 residues. Trimming cost V 6 bases and J 2 bases; bases outside gene matches: 4. The CDR3 coding sequence is TGTGCCAGCAGCTTGCTAGCGGGGGCCTACGAGCAGTACGTC. Translated, it gives CASSLLAGAYEQYV.

The V gene is TRBV2, the J gene TRBJ1-6, with a tentative D call TRBD1 (5 bases). In germline, CDR1 is SNHLY, CDR2 FYNNEI. V lost 5 bases and J 10 bases, leaving 18 bases between the germline ends. The CDR3 is made up of 15 amino acids. The CDR3 sequence is CASSLGLQGGSPLHF. The CDR3 DNA follows: TGTGCCAGCAGTTTAGGGTTGCAGGGTGGATCACCCCTCCACTTT. The full variable domain, completed using reference TRBV2 and TRBJ1-6, is EPEVTQTPSHQVTQMGQEVILRCVPISNHLYFYWYRQILGQKVEFLVSFYNNEISEKSEIFDDQFSVERPDGSNFTLKIRSTKLEDSAMYFCASSLGLQGGSPLHFGNGTRLTVT.

This chain uses TRBV18 with TRBJ2-2; 9 nucleotides align to TRBD2. CDR3 size: 16 residues. V shed 2 bases and J 5 bases; nucleotides not matched to a gene: 6. The germline gives CDR1 KGHSH, CDR2 LQKENI. The CDR3 coding sequence is TGTGCCAGCTCACCAATCGAGAGCGGGGGGACCGGGGAGCTGTTTTTT. This gives the protein CASSPIESGGTGELFF.

This clonotype appeared many times. V gene TRBV7-9 combines with J gene TRBJ1-1, with a tentative D call TRBD1 (5 bases). With 3 bases removed from V and 4 bases from J, the gap between germline ends came to 15 bases. This CDR3 has 15 amino acids. CDR1 and CDR2 (germline): SEHNR, FQNEAQ (reference sequence). The CDR3 protein is CASSFGARGGTEAFF. The CDR3 nucleotides are TGTGCCAGCAGCTTCGGGGCTCGGGGGGGCACTGAAGCTTTCTTT. Variable domain in full (rest from reference TRBV7-9 and TRBJ1-1): DTGVSQNPRHKITKRGQNVTFRCDPISEHNRLYWYRQTLGQGPEFLTYFQNEAQLEKSRLLSDRFSAERPKGSFSTLEIQRTEQGDSAMYLCASSFGARGGTEAFFGQGTRLTVV.

Turning to this clonotype: An end of the junction does not agree with germline; a read error may underlie this. CDR3: CSGQGAAGYTF. Here the CDR3 DNA reads TGCAGCGGACAGGGGGCAGCTGGCTACACCTTT. V is TRBV29-1 and J is TRBJ1-2; 10 bases fit TRBD1. This CDR3 spans 11 amino acids. Germline assignment: CDR1 SQVTM and CDR2 ANQGSEA.

This clonotype has only a few counts. The V call is TRBV5-4, the J call TRBJ2-7, with TRBD1 as a possible D gene (5 bases). The CDR3 covers 15 residues. V was clipped by 1 base and J by 2 bases, with 13 bases between them. Germline-derived CDR1 and CDR2 are SGHNT and YYREEE (reference sequence). CDR3 in amino acids: CASSLRGPGAYEQYF. DNA of the CDR3: TGTGCCAGCAGCTTGAGGGGTCCTGGGGCCTACGAGCAGTACTTC.

V gene TRBV3-1 combines with J gene TRBJ1-6; possible D gene TRBD1, 5 bases. V was pared by 1 base and J by 13 bases, with 17 bases between. CDR1 is LGHDT and CDR2 is YNNKEL in the germline V gene (reference sequence). The CDR3 is 15 residues long. The CDR3 is CASSQGPTDPLPLHF. CDR3 DNA: TGTGCCAGCAGCCAAGGACCGACAGACCCCTTGCCCCTCCACTTT.

The chain links TRBV25-1 to TRBJ1-1; the match to TRBD1 covers 8 bases. V lost 3 bases to trimming and J lost 7 bases; unmatched junction nucleotides: 1. The CDR3 length is 12 residues. The germline gives CDR1 MGHDK, CDR2 SYGVNS. For the CDR3, the DNA is TGTGCCAGCAGTGAGACAGGGGTTGAAGCTTTCTTT. It codes for CASSETGVEAFF.

The sample holds a few counts of this clonotype. The chain joins TRBV7-3 to TRBJ2-3; the match to TRBD2 covers 7 bases. Losses at the gene ends were 0 bases for V and 4 bases for J; bases not matched to a gene: 4. In germline, CDR1 is SGHTA, CDR2 FQGTGA. The CDR3 totals 15 residues. The CDR3 DNA reads as TGTGCCAGCAGCTTAACTTTTGGGGGGGCAGATACGCAGTATTTT. As protein: CASSLTFGGADTQYF. Full variable domain (remainder filled in from reference TRBV7-3 and TRBJ2-3): GAGVSQTPSNKVTEKGKYVELRCDPISGHTALYWYRQSLGQGPEFLIYFQGTGAADDSGLPNDRFFAVRPEGSVSTLKIQRTERGDSAVYLCASSLTFGGADTQYFGPGTRLTVL.

This chain joins TRBV2 and TRBJ2-1; TRBD2 aligns across 12 bases. CDR1 is SNHLY, CDR2 FYNNEI, per germline. Losses at the gene ends were 6 bases for V and 3 bases for J; bases not matched to a gene: 6. The length of the CDR3 is 16 residues. As DNA, the CDR3 is TGTGCCAGCAGACCGACTAGCGGGGGTAGCTACAATGAGCAGTTCTTC. Translating gives CASRPTSGGSYNEQFF.

The chain employs TRBV5-1 and TRBJ2-2, with D hard to call. Germline loops: CDR1 SGHRS, CDR2 YFSETQ. There are 16 residues in the CDR3. Trimming removed 1 base at V and 4 bases at J, with 14 bases between. The CDR3 protein is CASSLPRGGVTGELFF. CDR3 nucleotide sequence: TGCGCCAGCAGCTTGCCCCGTGGTGGGGTCACCGGGGAGCTGTTTTTT.

The V call is TRBV9, the J call TRBJ1-3; D possibly corresponds to TRBD1 (5 bases). CDR3 length: 17 residues. Per the germline V gene, CDR1 is SGDLS and CDR2 is YYNGEE. Trimming cost V 0 bases and J 0 bases, with 13 bases left between them. CDR3 protein: CASSVESVGTSGNTIYF. The CDR3 nucleotides read TGTGCCAGCAGCGTAGAATCCGTAGGGACCTCTGGAAACACCATATATTTT.

The genes are TRBV25-1 and TRBJ1-6, with D possibly being TRBD1 (5 bases). The V gene lost 6 bases and the J gene lost 7 bases, with 28 bases spanning the gap. CDR3 size: 19 residues. Looked up from germline, CDR1 is MGHDK and CDR2 is SYGVNS. As DNA, the CDR3 is TGTGCCAGCAGCCAAGAGTTGACCGGGGCTTCTATCCAGAATTCACCCCTCCACTTT. This sequence encodes CASSQELTGASIQNSPLHF.

This clonotype was seen many times. The chain combines TRBV5-5 with TRBJ1-6, with no clear D. V lost 0 bases to trimming and J lost 10 bases, with 14 bases between them. CDR1 is SGHKS, CDR2 YYEKEE, per germline (reference sequence). This CDR3 is built from 15 residues. The CDR3 loop is CASSLVSSGESPLHF. In DNA form, the CDR3 reads TGTGCCAGCAGCTTGGTCTCCTCCGGGGAATCACCCCTCCACTTT.

Remarks on this clonotype: Here the CDR3 omits its conserved ending phenylalanine or tryptophan, so a read error is the likely source. The V and J genes are TRBV10-3 and TRBJ1-1; D is possibly TRBD1 (5 bases). Looked up from germline, CDR1 is ENHRY and CDR2 is SYGVKD. The CDR3 is 16 residues long. Trimming left V 3 bases short and J 11 bases short, with 25 bases between. The CDR3 coding sequence is TGTGCCATCAGTGAACATACGAAGACAGTAAAAGATGACGCTTTCCTT. Translation gives CAISEHTKTVKDDAFL.

In its sample, this clonotype was seen a few times. A junction end diverges from the germline sequence, so it may reflect a read error. The rearrangement joins TRBV20-1 to TRBJ1-1; D unresolved. CDR3 length equals 11 residues. Germline V gene data show CDR1 as DFQATT and CDR2 as SNEGSKA (reference sequence). CDR3 coding DNA: TGCAGTACCCGTTTGAACTCTGAAGCTTTCTTT. Its translation is CSTRLNSEAFF.

This clonotype showed up many times. The chain has TRBV15 and TRBJ2-1, with no clear D. Germline V gene data show CDR1 as LNHNV and CDR2 as YYDKDF (reference sequence). V shed 0 bases and J shed 9 bases, with 12 bases lying between them. This CDR3 is 14 amino acids long. The CDR3 coding sequence is TGTGCCACCAGCAGAGATAGGGCGTCTCTTGAGCAGTTCTTC. It yields the protein CATSRDRASLEQFF.